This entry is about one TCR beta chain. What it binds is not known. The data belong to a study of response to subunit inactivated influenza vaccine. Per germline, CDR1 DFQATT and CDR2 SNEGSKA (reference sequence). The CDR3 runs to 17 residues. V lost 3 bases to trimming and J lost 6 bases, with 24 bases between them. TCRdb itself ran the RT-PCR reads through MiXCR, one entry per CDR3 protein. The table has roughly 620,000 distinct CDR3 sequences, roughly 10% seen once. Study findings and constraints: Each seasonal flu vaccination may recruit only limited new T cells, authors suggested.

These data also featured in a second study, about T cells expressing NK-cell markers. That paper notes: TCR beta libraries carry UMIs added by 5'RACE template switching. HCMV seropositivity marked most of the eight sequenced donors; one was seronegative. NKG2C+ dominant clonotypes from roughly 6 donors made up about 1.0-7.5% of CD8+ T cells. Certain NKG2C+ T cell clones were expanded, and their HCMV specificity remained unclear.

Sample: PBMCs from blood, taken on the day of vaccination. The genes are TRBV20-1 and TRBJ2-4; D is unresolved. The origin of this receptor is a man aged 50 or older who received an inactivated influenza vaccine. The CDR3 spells CSASPLSRSETGNIQYF. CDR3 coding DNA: TGCAGTGCTAGCCCCTTGTCCCGGTCTGAAACTGGAAACATTCAGTACTTC.